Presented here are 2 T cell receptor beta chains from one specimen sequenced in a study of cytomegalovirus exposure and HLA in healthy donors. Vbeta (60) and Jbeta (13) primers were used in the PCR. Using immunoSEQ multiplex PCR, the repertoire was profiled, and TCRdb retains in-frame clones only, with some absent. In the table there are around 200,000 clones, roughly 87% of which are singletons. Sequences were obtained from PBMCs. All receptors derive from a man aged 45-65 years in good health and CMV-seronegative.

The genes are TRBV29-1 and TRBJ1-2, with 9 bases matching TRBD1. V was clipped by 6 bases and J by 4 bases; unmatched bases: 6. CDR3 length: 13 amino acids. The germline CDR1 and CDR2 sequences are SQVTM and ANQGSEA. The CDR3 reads CSVTTGGGYGYTF. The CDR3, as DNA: TGCAGCGTCACGACAGGGGGAGGCTATGGCTACACCTTC.

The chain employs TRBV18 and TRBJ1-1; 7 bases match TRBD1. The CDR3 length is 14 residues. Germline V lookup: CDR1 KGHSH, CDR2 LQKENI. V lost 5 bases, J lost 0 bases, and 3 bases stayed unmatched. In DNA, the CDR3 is TGTGCCAGCTCAAGACAGGGAGTGAACACTGAAGCTTTCTTT. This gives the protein CASSRQGVNTEAFF.